The 6 T cell receptor beta chains reported below all come from one sample, sequenced in a study of T cells in Graves' hyperthyroidism and ophthalmopathy. Amplified TCR beta CDR3 regions derived from RNA transcripts. HTBI primers were used for first-round RT-PCR of the TCR CDR3. TCRdb reprocessed the multiplex PCR reads with MiXCR, giving one entry per CDR3 protein. The repertoire holds hundreds of thousands of distinct CDR3 sequences, with approximately 16% as singletons. The sequencing sample was made of blood. These receptors were taken from a woman under 30 with Graves' ophthalmopathy.

This clonotype was seen at least ten times. The chain is built from TRBV28 and TRBJ2-7; no clear D gene. The CDR3 length is 13 residues. V lost 0 bases and J lost 7, with 10 bases in between. The V gene's germline CDR1 is MDHEN and CDR2 SYDVKM. The CDR3 protein is CASSLWASGEQYF. The CDR3 DNA reads TGTGCCAGCAGTTTATGGGCCTCCGGTGAGCAGTACTTC. The complete variable domain, with remaining parts taken from reference TRBV28 and TRBJ2-7, reads DVKVTQSSRYLVKRTGEKVFLECVQDMDHENMFWYRQDPGLGLRLIYFSYDVKMKEKGDIPEGYSVSREKKERFSLILESASTNQTSMYLCASSLWASGEQYFGPGTRLTVT.

This clonotype was recorded many times. The V gene is TRBV5-6, the J gene TRBJ2-7; 9 bases line up with TRBD1. The V gene's germline CDR1 is SGHDT and CDR2 YYEEEE. The J segment lost 3 bases and the V segment lost 3 bases, leaving 7 bases of the junction unmatched. This CDR3 region has 15 residues. The CDR3 loop reads CASSSMGQGLYEQYF. CDR3 bases: TGTGCCAGCAGCTCAATGGGACAGGGCCTCTACGAGCAGTACTTC.

The rearrangement links TRBV28 to TRBJ2-1; the D gene is possibly TRBD1 (8 bases). CDR1 is MDHEN, CDR2 SYDVKM, per germline. The CDR3 extends over 15 amino acids. Trimming took 3 bases from V and 8 from J, leaving 17 bases between them. The CDR3 DNA follows: TGTGCCAGCAGTTTGCAGGGGGCGGGGGTAGATGAGCAGTTCTTC. Translation: CASSLQGAGVDEQFF.

This clonotype occurred once. This chain links TRBV19 with TRBJ1-3; D is possibly TRBD1 (5 bases). This CDR3 is built from 14 residues. Germline V gives CDR1 LNHDA, CDR2 SQIVND (reference sequence). Trimming shortened V by 3 bases and J by 2 bases, and 8 bases separated the two germline ends. Here the CDR3 DNA reads TGTGCCAGTAGTATCCCGGGGCCTGGAAACACCATATATTTT. Translation gives CASSIPGPGNTIYF.

The sample holds one count of this clonotype. The chain employs TRBV9 and TRBJ2-3, with D possibly being TRBD2 (6 bases). Looked up from germline, CDR1 is SGDLS and CDR2 is YYNGEE. This CDR3 has 11 residues. The V end lost 3 bases, the J end lost 11 bases, and 10 bases lay between the germline ends. The CDR3 is CASSDQGGQYF. CDR3 bases: TGTGCCAGCAGCGACCAGGGAGGGCAGTATTTT.

CDR3 residues: CASSYSLADYYNEQFF. DNA of the CDR3: TGTGCCAGCAGTTACTCGCTAGCGGACTACTACAATGAGCAGTTCTTC. The V gene is TRBV6-6, the J gene TRBJ2-1; TRBD2 matches at 7 bases. Germline trimming cut 0 bases from V and 3 bases from J; bases unmatched to any gene: 5. The CDR3 is 16 residues long. Germline V gene sequence: CDR1 MNHNY, CDR2 SVGAGI (reference sequence).